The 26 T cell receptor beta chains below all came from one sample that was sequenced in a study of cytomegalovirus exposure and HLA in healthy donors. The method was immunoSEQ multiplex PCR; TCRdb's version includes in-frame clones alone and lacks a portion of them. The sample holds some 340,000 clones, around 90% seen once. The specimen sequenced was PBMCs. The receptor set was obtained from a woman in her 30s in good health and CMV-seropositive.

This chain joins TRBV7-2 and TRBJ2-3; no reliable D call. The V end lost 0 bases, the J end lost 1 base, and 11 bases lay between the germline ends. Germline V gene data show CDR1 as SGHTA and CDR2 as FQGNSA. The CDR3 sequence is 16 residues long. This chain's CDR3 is CASSLALSVGTDTQYF. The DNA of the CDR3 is TGTGCCAGCAGCTTAGCGTTATCGGTAGGCACAGATACGCAGTATTTT.

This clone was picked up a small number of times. The CDR3, as DNA: TGTGCCACCAGCAGAGATCCAGGCGGGGCCAACGTCCTGACTTTC. Its translation is CATSRDPGGANVLTF. The rearrangement uses TRBV15 and TRBJ2-6, with unresolved D. Germline loops: CDR1 LNHNV, CDR2 YYDKDF (reference sequence). Trimming took 0 bases from V and 4 from J, leaving 7 bases between them. This CDR3 spans 15 amino acids. The whole variable domain, filled in from reference TRBV15 and TRBJ2-6, reads DAMVIQNPRYQVTQFGKPVTLSCSQTLNHNVMYWYQQKSSQAPKLLFHYYDKDFNNEADTPDNFQSRRPNTSFCFLDIRSPGLGDTAMYLCATSRDPGGANVLTFGAGSRLTVL.

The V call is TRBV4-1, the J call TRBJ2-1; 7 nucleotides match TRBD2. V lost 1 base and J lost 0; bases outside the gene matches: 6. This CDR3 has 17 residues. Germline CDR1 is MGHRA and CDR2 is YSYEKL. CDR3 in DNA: TGCGCCAGCAGCCAAGGGGAGGGCGGGAGCTCCTACAATGAGCAGTTCTTC. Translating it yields CASSQGEGGSSYNEQFF.

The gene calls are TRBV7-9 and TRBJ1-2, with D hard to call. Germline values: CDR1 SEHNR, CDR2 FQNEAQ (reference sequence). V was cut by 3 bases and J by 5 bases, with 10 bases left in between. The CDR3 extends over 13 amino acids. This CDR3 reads CASSLLNGYGYTF. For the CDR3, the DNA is TGTGCCAGCAGCTTGCTTAACGGGTATGGCTACACCTTC.

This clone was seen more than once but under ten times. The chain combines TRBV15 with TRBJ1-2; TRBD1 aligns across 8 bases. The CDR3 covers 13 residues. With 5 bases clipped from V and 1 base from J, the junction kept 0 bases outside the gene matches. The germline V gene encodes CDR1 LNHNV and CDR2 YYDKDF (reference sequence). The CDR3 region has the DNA TGTGCCACCAGCGGACAGGGTAACTATGGCTACACCTTC. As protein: CATSGQGNYGYTF.

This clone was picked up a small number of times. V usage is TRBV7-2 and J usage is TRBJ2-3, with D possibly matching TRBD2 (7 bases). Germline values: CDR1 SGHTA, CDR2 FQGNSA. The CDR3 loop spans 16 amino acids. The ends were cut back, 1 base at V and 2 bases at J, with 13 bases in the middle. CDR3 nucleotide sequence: TGTGCCAGCAGCTTAGTTGCGGGGGCGTACACAGATACGCAGTATTTT. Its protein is CASSLVAGAYTDTQYF.

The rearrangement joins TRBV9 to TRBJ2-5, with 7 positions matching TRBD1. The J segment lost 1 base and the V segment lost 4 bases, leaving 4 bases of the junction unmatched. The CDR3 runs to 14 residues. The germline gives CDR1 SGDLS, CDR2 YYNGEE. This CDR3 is CASSLGQVQETQYF. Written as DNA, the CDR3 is TGTGCCAGCAGCTTAGGACAGGTCCAAGAGACCCAGTACTTC. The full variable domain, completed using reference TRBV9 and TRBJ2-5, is DSGVTQTPKHLITATGQRVTLRCSPRSGDLSVYWYQQSLDQGLQFLIQYYNGEERAKGNILERFSAQQFPDLHSELNLSSLELGDSALYFCASSLGQVQETQYFGPGTRLLVL.

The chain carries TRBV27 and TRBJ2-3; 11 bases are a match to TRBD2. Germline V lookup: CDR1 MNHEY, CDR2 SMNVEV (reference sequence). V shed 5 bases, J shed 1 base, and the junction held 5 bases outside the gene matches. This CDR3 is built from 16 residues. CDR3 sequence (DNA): TGTGCCAGCAGTCCTATAGCGGGAGGGGGCACAGATACGCAGTATTTT. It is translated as CASSPIAGGGTDTQYF.

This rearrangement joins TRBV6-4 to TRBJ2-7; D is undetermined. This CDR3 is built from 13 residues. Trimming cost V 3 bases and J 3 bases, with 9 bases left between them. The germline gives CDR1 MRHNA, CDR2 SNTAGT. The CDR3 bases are TGTGCCAGCAGTGAATGGGCAGGCTACGAGCAGTACTTC. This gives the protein CASSEWAGYEQYF.

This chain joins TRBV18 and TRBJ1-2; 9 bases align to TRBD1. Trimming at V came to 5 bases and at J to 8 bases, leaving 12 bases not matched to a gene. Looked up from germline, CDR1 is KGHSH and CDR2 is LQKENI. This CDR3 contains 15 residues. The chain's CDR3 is CASSREDRGYQGYTF. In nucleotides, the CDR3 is TGTGCCAGCTCAAGAGAGGACAGGGGTTATCAGGGCTACACCTTC.

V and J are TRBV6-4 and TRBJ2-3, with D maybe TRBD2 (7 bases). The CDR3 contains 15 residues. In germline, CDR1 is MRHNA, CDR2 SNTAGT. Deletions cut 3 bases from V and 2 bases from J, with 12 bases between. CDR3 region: CASSEGAGDTDTQYF. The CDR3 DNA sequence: TGTGCCAGCAGTGAGGGGGCGGGGGACACAGATACGCAGTATTTT.

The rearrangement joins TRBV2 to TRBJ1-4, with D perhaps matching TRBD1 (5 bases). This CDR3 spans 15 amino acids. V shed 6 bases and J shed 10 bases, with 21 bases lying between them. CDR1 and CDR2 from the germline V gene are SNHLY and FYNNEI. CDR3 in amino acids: CASRAITGEGRKLFF. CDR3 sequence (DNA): TGTGCCAGCAGGGCGATTACGGGGGAGGGAAGAAAACTGTTTTTT.

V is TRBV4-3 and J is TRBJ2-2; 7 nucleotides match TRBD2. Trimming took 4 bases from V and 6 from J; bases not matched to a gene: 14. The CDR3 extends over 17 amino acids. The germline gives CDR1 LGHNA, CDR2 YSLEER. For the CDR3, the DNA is TGCGCCAGCAGCCGGAAACTAGCGAAATCGAGCGCCGGGGAGCTGTTTTTT. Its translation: CASSRKLAKSSAGELFF.

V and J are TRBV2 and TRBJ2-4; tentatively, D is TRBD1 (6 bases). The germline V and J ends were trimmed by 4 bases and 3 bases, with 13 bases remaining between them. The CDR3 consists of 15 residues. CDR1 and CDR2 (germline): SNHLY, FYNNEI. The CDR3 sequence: CASSGTDYLKNIQYF. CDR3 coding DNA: TGTGCCAGCAGTGGGACAGATTACCTCAAAAACATTCAGTACTTC.

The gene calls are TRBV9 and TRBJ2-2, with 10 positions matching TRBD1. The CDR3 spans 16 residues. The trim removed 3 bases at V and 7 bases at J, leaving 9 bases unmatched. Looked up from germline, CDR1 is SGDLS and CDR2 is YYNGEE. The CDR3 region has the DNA TGTGCCAGCAGCGAAAGACAGGGGGCGCGGGTCGGGGAGCTGTTTTTT. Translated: CASSERQGARVGELFF.

CDR3 nucleotides: TGCAGCGTTGTGCGGCTACTGCAAGAGACCCAGTACTTC. Its protein is CSVVRLLQETQYF. This chain joins TRBV29-1 and TRBJ2-5; no reliable D call. Germline values: CDR1 SQVTM, CDR2 ANQGSEA. CDR3 length: 13 amino acids. Trimming removed 4 bases from V and 2 bases from J, with 11 bases in between.

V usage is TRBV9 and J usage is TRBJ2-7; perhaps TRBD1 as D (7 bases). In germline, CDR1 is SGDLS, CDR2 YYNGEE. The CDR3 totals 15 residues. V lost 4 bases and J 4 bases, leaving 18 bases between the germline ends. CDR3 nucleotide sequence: TGTGCCAGCAGCCTCGAGGAGGGGGCGGAATACGAGCAGTACTTC. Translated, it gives CASSLEEGAEYEQYF.

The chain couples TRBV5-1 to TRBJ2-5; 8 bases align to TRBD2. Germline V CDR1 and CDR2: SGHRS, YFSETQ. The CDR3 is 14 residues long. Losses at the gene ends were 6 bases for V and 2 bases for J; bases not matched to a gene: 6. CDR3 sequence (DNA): TGCGCCAGCAAGGCCAGCGGGGGTCAAGAGACCCAGTACTTC. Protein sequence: CASKASGGQETQYF.

Here the CDR3 DNA reads TGTGCCAGCAGTGTCCGGACACGGACTAATGAAAAACTGTTTTTT. This encodes CASSVRTRTNEKLFF. This chain joins TRBV27 and TRBJ1-4, with TRBD1 as a possible D gene (5 bases). The CDR3 length is 15 residues. From germline, CDR1 is MNHEY and CDR2 SMNVEV (reference sequence). V was trimmed by 5 bases and J by 2 bases, leaving 12 bases between them.

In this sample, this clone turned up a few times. CDR3 nucleotide sequence: TGTGCCTGGAGTCCCCCGCATTCAGGAGGGACTGAAGCTTTCTTT. Protein product: CAWSPPHSGGTEAFF. The gene calls are TRBV30 and TRBJ1-1, with D uncertain. V lost 2 bases to trimming and J lost 5 bases, with 18 bases between them. CDR3 size: 15 residues. Looked up from germline, CDR1 is GTSNPN and CDR2 is SVGIG (reference sequence).

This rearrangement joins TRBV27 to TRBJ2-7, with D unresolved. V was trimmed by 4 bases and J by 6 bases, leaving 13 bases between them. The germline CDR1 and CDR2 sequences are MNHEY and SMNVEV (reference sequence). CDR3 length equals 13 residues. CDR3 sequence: CASSSGFSIEQYF. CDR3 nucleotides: TGTGCCAGCAGTTCAGGATTCAGTATCGAGCAGTACTTC.

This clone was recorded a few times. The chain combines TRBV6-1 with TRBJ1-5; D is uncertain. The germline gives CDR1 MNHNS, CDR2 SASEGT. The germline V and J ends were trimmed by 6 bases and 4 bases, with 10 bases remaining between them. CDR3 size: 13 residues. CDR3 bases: TGTGCCAGCAGCACATCGGAAAATCAGCCCCAGCATTTT. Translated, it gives CASSTSENQPQHF.

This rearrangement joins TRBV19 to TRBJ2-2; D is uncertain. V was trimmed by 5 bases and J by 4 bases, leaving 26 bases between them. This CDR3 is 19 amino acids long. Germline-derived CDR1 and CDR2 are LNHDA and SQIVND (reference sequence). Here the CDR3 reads CASSSRPVVEAVATGELFF. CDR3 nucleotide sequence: TGTGCCAGTAGTTCCCGCCCCGTCGTTGAGGCCGTGGCCACCGGGGAGCTGTTTTTT.

CDR3 in amino acids: CASSQDRVNEKLFF. The CDR3 nucleotides read TGTGCCAGCAGCCAGGACAGGGTAAATGAAAAACTGTTTTTT. The chain employs TRBV28 and TRBJ1-4; 8 bases agree with TRBD1. In germline, CDR1 is MDHEN, CDR2 SYDVKM. The CDR3 is 14 amino acids. The ends lost 6 bases at V and 5 bases at J; junction bases unmatched: 5.

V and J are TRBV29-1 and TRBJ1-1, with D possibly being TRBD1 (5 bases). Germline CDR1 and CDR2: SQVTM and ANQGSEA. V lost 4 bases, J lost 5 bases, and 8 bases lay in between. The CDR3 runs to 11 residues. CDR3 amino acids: CSVGRETEAFF. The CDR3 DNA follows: TGCAGCGTTGGCAGGGAGACTGAAGCTTTCTTT.

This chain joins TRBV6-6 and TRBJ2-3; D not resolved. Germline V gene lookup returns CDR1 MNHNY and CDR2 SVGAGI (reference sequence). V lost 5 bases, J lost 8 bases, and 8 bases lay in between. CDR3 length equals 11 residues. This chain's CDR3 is CASSPSVTQYF. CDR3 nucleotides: TGTGCCAGCAGTCCATCTGTTACGCAGTATTTT.